The sequence of this T cell receptor beta chain was determined in a study of blood T cell repertoires in COVID-19. Overall study: COVID-19 samples from acute and convalescent phases originated in the United States, Italy and Spain. In each case, the material was cDNA or gDNA derived from T cells, B-cell-depleted T cells, or PBMCs.

Self-reported history from a screening survey and questionnaire set each donor's cohort. Recovered Cohort 3 donors showed two negative PCRs, clearance, or symptom resolution. Assay: immunoSEQ multiplex PCR; the TCRdb copy retains only in-frame clones and omits some. The top ten clones hold around 16% of a sample with fewer than 300,000 clones, around 86% of them seen once. This TCR was sampled from a man aged 18 to 29 who had recovered from COVID-19. Sequencing was done on a sample of PBMCs or T cells enriched from blood (not recorded which).

CDR3 DNA: TGTGCCAGCAGCCCTACTAGCGCCCGTTACAATGAGCAGTTCTTC. It translates to CASSPTSARYNEQFF. J is TRBJ2-1 and V is TRBV5-4; 7 nucleotides align to TRBD2. CDR3 length equals 15 residues. Germline V gene sequence: CDR1 SGHNT, CDR2 YYREEE (reference sequence). With 4 bases clipped from V and 4 bases from J, the junction kept 8 bases outside the gene matches. Full variable domain (remainder filled in from reference TRBV5-4 and TRBJ2-1): ETGVTQSPTHLIKTRGQQVTLRCSSQSGHNTVSWYQQALGQGPQFIFQYYREEENGRGNFPPRFSGLQFPNYSSELNVNALELDDSALYLCASSPTSARYNEQFFGPGTRLTVL.